A single sample gave rise to the 15 T cell receptor beta chains below, sequenced in a study of naive and memory T cell subsets. The beta constant-region primer was an equimolar mix of two oligonucleotides covering TRBC1 and TRBC2. Nested alpha and beta constant-region primers with the SP2 primer drove four PCR rounds on ligated cDNA. One entry per CDR3 protein, called by TCRdb with MiXCR from the UMI-ligation and nested PCR reads. The sample records 150,000 or so distinct CDR3 sequences, over 20% being singletons. These TCRs' antigens remain unknown. Study results and limitations: Naive repertoires, especially CD8, held a few larger clonotypes, possibly memory cells re-expressing CD45RA.

What was sequenced was naive CD4+ T cells from blood. The receptors were gathered from a human donor in good health.

The chain uses TRBV7-2 and TRBJ2-1; 10 bases map to TRBD2. Losses at the gene ends were 5 bases for V and 12 bases for J; bases not matched to a gene: 13. The CDR3 is 15 amino acids. Per germline, CDR1 SGHTA and CDR2 FQGNSA. The CDR3: CASSLPRSGRAGQFF. In nucleotides, the CDR3 is TGTGCCAGCAGCCTCCCCAGGAGCGGGAGGGCCGGGCAGTTCTTC.

This clonotype occurred a few times. CDR3 in DNA: TGTGCCAGCAGTAGGACAGGGTACGAGCAGTACTTC. This translates into CASSRTGYEQYF. The chain has TRBV28 and TRBJ2-7; 8 bases are a match to TRBD1. The CDR3 extends over 12 amino acids. Germline CDR1 is MDHEN and CDR2 is SYDVKM. The junction had 1 base not matched to a gene; V was cut back by 5 bases and J by 4 bases.

This clonotype has at least ten counts. The V call is TRBV20-1, the J call TRBJ2-7; TRBD2 matches at 9 bases. The CDR3 totals 17 residues. Germline loops: CDR1 DFQATT, CDR2 SNEGSKA (reference sequence). Trimming at V came to 3 bases and at J to 6 bases, leaving 18 bases not matched to a gene. The CDR3 region is CSASPGVAGVAFLEQYF. The DNA for the CDR3 is TGCAGTGCTAGCCCGGGGGTAGCGGGAGTTGCGTTCCTCGAGCAGTACTTC.

This clonotype was seen a few times. The rearrangement links TRBV6-1 to TRBJ2-5; no clear D. The V end was cut by 4 bases, the J end by 0 bases, with 15 bases between. This CDR3 is 16 amino acids long. Germline V gives CDR1 MNHNS, CDR2 SASEGT. This CDR3 reads CASSASRRRYQETQYF. DNA of the CDR3: TGTGCCAGCAGTGCCAGCCGTCGGAGATACCAAGAGACCCAGTACTTC.

This clonotype was counted ten times or more. The CDR3 sequence is CASSLEMPTYEQYF. The CDR3 DNA reads TGTGCCAGCAGTTTAGAGATGCCAACCTACGAGCAGTACTTC. The rearrangement uses TRBV28 and TRBJ2-7; no clear D gene. CDR3 size: 14 residues. Germline CDR1 and CDR2: MDHEN and SYDVKM. V lost 2 bases to trimming and J lost 2 bases, with 10 bases between them.

The rearrangement joins TRBV12-3 or TRBV12-4 to TRBJ1-5; 8 nucleotides agree with TRBD1. Trimming took 1 base from V and 6 from J; bases not matched to a gene: 2. The CDR3 has 14 amino acids. The CDR3 loop reads CASSLGDRRQPQHF. The CDR3 nucleotides read TGTGCCAGCAGTTTAGGGGACAGGCGTCAGCCCCAGCATTTT.

This clonotype was counted ten times or more. The gene calls are TRBV15 and TRBJ2-3; perhaps TRBD2 as D (5 bases). The CDR3 sequence is 14 residues long. Germline V CDR1 and CDR2: LNHNV, YYDKDF (reference sequence). V was shortened by 8 bases and J by 0 bases, with 12 bases between the two germline ends. The CDR3 protein is CATLPSGSTDTQYF. The CDR3, as DNA: TGTGCCACCCTCCCGAGCGGAAGCACAGATACGCAGTATTTT.

This clonotype was seen a handful of times. The chain is built from TRBV6-2 or TRBV6-3 and TRBJ1-6; 7 bases line up with TRBD1. The CDR3 is 15 residues long. Losses at the gene ends were 6 bases for V and 7 bases for J; bases not matched to a gene: 9. Germline V CDR1 and CDR2: MNHEY, SVGEGT. DNA for the CDR3: TGTGCCAGCAGAATTACAGGGGTTGTGAATTCACCCCTCCACTTT. Amino acid sequence: CASRITGVVNSPLHF.

This clonotype occurred a few times. The V call is TRBV7-2, the J call TRBJ2-2; the D call may be TRBD1 or TRBD2 (5 bases each). V lost 8 bases and J lost 0, with 16 bases in between. The CDR3 covers 16 residues. Germline V gene lookup returns CDR1 SGHTA and CDR2 FQGNSA. CDR3 in DNA: TGTGCCAGCCCTTGGGGGTATCATTCGAACACCGGGGAGCTGTTTTTT. Protein: CASPWGYHSNTGELFF.

The chain has TRBV28 and TRBJ1-5; D might be TRBD1 (6 bases). V gave up 3 bases and J gave up 6 bases, with 12 bases separating them. CDR1 is MDHEN, CDR2 SYDVKM, per germline. CDR3 length: 14 residues. The CDR3 spells CASSFRGGGQPQHF. In nucleotides, the CDR3 is TGTGCCAGCAGTTTCAGGGGAGGGGGTCAGCCCCAGCATTTT.

The rearrangement links TRBV27 to TRBJ2-7; D is unclear. This CDR3 region has 13 residues. V was shortened by 4 bases and J by 3 bases, with 10 bases between the two germline ends. Per the germline V gene, CDR1 is MNHEY and CDR2 is SMNVEV (reference sequence). The CDR3 sequence: CASSSQVFYEQYF. The CDR3 bases are TGTGCCAGCAGTTCCCAAGTTTTCTACGAGCAGTACTTC.

The chain has TRBV28 and TRBJ2-7, with no clear D. The CDR3 is 14 amino acids. Germline loops: CDR1 MDHEN, CDR2 SYDVKM. V gave up 5 bases and J gave up 3 bases, with 14 bases separating them. The CDR3 spells CASSLIKPGYEQYF. The CDR3 nucleotides read TGTGCCAGCAGTCTGATCAAGCCAGGCTACGAGCAGTACTTC.

CDR3 nucleotides: TGTGCCAGCAGCCAACCGGGACTAGCGGGAGCAGATACGCAGTATTTT. Amino acid sequence: CASSQPGLAGADTQYF. The rearrangement uses TRBV14 and TRBJ2-3; 14 bases match TRBD2. The CDR3 length is 16 residues. J lost 4 bases, V lost 2 bases, and 2 bases had no gene match. The germline CDR1 and CDR2 sequences are SGHDN and FVKESK.

CDR3: CASSQPGQGTQPQHF. CDR3 coding DNA: TGTGCCAGCAGTCAGCCGGGACAGGGAACTCAGCCCCAGCATTTT. The chain has TRBV6-6 and TRBJ1-5; 9 bases match TRBD1. Trimming at V came to 5 bases and at J to 6 bases, leaving 8 bases not matched to a gene. The germline CDR1 and CDR2 sequences are MNHNY and SVGAGI (reference sequence). This CDR3 contains 15 residues.

This clonotype occurred a few times. The rearrangement joins TRBV6-6 to TRBJ2-5, with 13 bases aligning to TRBD2. Germline CDR1 reads MNHNY; CDR2 reads SVGAGI (reference sequence). With 7 bases clipped from V and 5 bases from J, the junction kept 13 bases outside the gene matches. The CDR3 loop spans 17 amino acids. CDR3 DNA: TGTGCCAGCACCATACCCACTAGCGGGAGGGCCCTGGAGACCCAGTACTTC. This codes for CASTIPTSGRALETQYF.